A single T cell receptor (beta chain) is shown here with its context. Antigen: not known. The sample comes from a study of early T cells in non-severe SARS-CoV-2 infection. Study summary: Sequenced material consisted of bulk RNA (from unsorted whole blood), and chains were unpaired.

The library protocol tagged individual cDNA molecules with unique molecular identifiers. One entry per CDR3 protein results from TCRdb running MiXCR on the 5' RACE reads. The sample has roughly 88,000 distinct CDR3 sequences, approximately 14% seen once; the top ten hold around 6.4%. The V end lost 6 bases, the J end lost 2 bases, and 14 bases lay between the germline ends. From germline, CDR1 is SGHVS and CDR2 FNYEAQ. This CDR3 spans 15 amino acids. Study outcomes and limitations: Matches to VDJdb favored anti-spike CD8 responses and missed private and CD4 specificities.

V gene TRBV7-6 combines with J gene TRBJ1-3, with D unclear. Sequenced material: whole blood. This sequence originates from an adult who was a healthcare worker with PCR-confirmed SARS-CoV-2 infection or an uninfected control (not recorded which). CDR3 DNA sequence: TGTGCCAGCAGATCCAGAGGAAGCCCTGGAAACACCATATATTTT. Translating gives CASRSRGSPGNTIYF.